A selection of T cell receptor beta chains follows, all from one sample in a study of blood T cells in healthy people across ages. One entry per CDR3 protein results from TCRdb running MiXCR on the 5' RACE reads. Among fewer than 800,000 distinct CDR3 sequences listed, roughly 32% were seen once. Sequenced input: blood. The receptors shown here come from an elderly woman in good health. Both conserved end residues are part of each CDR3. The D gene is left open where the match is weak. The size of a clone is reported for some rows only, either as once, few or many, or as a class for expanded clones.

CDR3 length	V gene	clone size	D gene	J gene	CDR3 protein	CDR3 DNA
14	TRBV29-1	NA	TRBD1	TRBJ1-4	CSVTMGQGNEKLFF	TGCAGCGTCACGATGGGACAGGGCAATGAAAAACTGTTTTTT
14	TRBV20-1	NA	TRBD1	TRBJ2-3	CSADGDRETDTQYF	TGCAGTGCTGACGGGGACAGGGAGACAGATACGCAGTATTTT
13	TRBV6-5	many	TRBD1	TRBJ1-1	CASQDRRNTEAFF	TGTGCCAGTCAGGACAGGAGGAACACTGAAGCTTTCTTT
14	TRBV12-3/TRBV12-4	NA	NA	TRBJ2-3	CASSEGVRTDMQYF	TGTGCCAGCAGTGAGGGGGTACGCACAGATATGCAATATTTT
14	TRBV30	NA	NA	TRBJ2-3	CARRAVTSTDTQYF	TGTGCCCGGCGAGCGGTAACTAGCACAGATACGCAGTATTTT
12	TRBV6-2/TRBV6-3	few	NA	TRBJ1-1	CASSYFEGRAFF	TGTGCCAGCAGTTACTTCGAAGGGAGAGCTTTCTTT
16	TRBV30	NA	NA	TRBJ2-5	CAWSEAGPGAPETQYF	TGTGCCTGGAGTGAGGCGGGCCCGGGAGCACCCGAGACCCAGTACTTC
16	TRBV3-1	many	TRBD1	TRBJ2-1	CASSHWDRTSYNEQFF	TGTGCCAGCAGCCATTGGGACAGGACCTCCTACAATGAGCAGTTCTTC
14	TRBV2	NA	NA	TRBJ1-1	CASREALVNTEAFF	TGTGCCAGCAGGGAAGCGCTCGTGAACACTGAAGCTTTCTTT
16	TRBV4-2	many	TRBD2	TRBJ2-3	CASSQGLAGASDTQYF	TGTGCCAGCAGCCAAGGACTAGCGGGGGCCTCAGATACGCAGTATTTT
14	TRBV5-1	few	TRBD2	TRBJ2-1	CASRGRGGADEQFF	TGCGCCAGCAGGGGTCGCGGGGGGGCCGATGAGCAGTTCTTC
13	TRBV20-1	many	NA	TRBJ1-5	CSASGGFNQPQHF	TGCAGTGCTAGTGGCGGTTTCAATCAGCCCCAGCATTTT
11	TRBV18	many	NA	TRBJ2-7	CASSQRNEQYF	TGTGCCAGCTCCCAGCGGAACGAGCAGTACTTC
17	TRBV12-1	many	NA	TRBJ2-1	CASSFFGTETGYNEQFF	TGTGCCAGCAGCTTTTTTGGGACAGAGACGGGCTACAATGAGCAGTTCTTC
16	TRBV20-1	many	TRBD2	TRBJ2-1	CSARGRLAGGQGEQFF	TGCAGTGCTAGAGGTCGACTAGCGGGGGGCCAAGGTGAGCAGTTCTTC
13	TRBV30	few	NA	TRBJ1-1	CAWRVQTNTEAFF	TGTGCCTGGAGGGTGCAGACGAACACTGAAGCTTTCTTT
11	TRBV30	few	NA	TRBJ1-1	CAWSINAEAFF	TGTGCCTGGAGTATTAACGCTGAAGCTTTCTTT
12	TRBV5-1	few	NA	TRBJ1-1	CASSQAGEKAFF	TGCGCCAGCTCCCAGGCGGGGGAAAAGGCTTTCTTT
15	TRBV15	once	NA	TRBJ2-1	CATSRVGGDRNEQFF	TGTGCCACCAGCAGAGTTGGCGGGGATCGCAATGAGCAGTTCTTC
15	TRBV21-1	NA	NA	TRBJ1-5	CASRSGNHLNQPQHF	TGTGCCAGCCGATCCGGGAACCATCTCAATCAGCCCCAGCATTTT
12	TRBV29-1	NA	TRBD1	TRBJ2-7	CSVASQGDEQYF	TGCAGCGTTGCGTCACAGGGGGACGAGCAGTACTTC
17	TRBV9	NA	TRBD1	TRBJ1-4	CASSTAGQALRGEKLFF	TGTGCCAGCAGCACGGCCGGACAGGCCTTGAGGGGTGAAAAACTGTTTTTT
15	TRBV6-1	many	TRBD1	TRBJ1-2	CASRLGTGVGYGYTF	TGTGCCAGCAGGCTGGGGACAGGGGTAGGCTATGGCTACACCTTC
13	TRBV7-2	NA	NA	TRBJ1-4	CASRGPGTEKLFF	TGTGCCAGCAGGGGTCCTGGAACTGAAAAACTGTTTTTT
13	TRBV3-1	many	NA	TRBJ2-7	CASSQLGEAEQYF	TGTGCCAGCAGCCAGCTGGGTGAAGCCGAGCAGTACTTC
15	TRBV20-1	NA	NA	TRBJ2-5	CSARDQVGVRETQYF	TGCAGTGCTAGAGATCAGGTCGGGGTTAGGGAGACCCAGTACTTC
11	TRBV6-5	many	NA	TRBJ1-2	CASRSRAGYTF	TGTGCCAGCAGAAGCAGGGCTGGCTACACCTTC
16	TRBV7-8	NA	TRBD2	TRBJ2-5	CASSLGLAGPQETQYF	TGTGCCAGCAGCTTGGGACTAGCGGGGCCACAAGAGACCCAGTACTTC
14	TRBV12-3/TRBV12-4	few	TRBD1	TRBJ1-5	CASSRTGWNQPQHF	TGTGCCAGCAGCCGGACAGGTTGGAATCAGCCCCAGCATTTT
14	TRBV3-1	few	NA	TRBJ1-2	CASSQDTGVYGYTF	TGTGCCAGCAGCCAAGATACGGGAGTCTATGGCTACACCTTC
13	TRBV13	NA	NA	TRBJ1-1	CASRLSVNTEAFF	TGTGCCAGCAGGTTATCCGTGAACACTGAAGCTTTCTTT
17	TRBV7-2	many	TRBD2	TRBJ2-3	CASSLAVKRGGRDTQYF	TGTGCCAGCAGCTTAGCCGTCAAGCGGGGGGGCCGAGATACGCAGTATTTT
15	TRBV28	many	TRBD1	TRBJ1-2	CASSHRGNRFRGYTF	TGTGCCAGCAGTCACAGGGGGAATAGGTTTAGGGGCTACACCTTC
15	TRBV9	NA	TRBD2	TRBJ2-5	CASSAGLAGGETQYF	TGTGCCAGCAGCGCGGGACTAGCGGGGGGAGAGACCCAGTACTTC
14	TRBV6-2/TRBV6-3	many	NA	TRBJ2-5	CASSSGLIQETQYF	TGTGCCAGCAGTTCCGGACTAATCCAAGAGACCCAGTACTTC
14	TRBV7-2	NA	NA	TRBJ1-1	CACSSDELNTEAFF	TGTGCCTGCAGCTCGGACGAATTGAACACTGAAGCTTTCTTT
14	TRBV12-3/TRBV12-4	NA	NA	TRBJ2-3	CASSRGLDTDVQYF	TGTGCCAGCAGCCGAGGACTGGACACAGATGTGCAGTATTTT